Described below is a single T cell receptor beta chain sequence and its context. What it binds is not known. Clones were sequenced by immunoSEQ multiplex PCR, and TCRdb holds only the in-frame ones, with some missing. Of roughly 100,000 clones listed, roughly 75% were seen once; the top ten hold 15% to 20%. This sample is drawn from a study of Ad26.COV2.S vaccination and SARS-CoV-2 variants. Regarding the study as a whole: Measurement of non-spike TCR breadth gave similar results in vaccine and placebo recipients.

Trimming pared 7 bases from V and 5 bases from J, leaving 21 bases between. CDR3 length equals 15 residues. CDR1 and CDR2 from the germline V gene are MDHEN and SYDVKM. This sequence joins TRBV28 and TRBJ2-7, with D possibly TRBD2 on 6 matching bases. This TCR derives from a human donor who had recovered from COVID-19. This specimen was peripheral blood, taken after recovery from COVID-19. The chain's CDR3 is CASKFAGGSLDEQYF. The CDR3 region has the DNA TGTGCCAGCAAGTTCGCCGGGGGATCCCTTGACGAGCAGTACTTC.